The 7 T cell receptor beta chains reported below all come from one sample, sequenced in a study of blood T cell repertoires in COVID-19. The table came from immunoSEQ multiplex PCR; TCRdb's copy has only in-frame clones and leaves some out. This table has roughly 190,000 clones, about 80% appearing once. The sample was peripheral blood. These receptors came from a man aged 30 to 45 with active or convalescent COVID-19.

The V and J genes are TRBV5-1 and TRBJ1-1; tentatively, D is TRBD1 (5 bases). Trimming cost V 3 bases and J 7 bases, with 10 bases left between them. CDR1 SGHRS and CDR2 YFSETQ come from the germline V gene. The CDR3 spans 12 residues. The chain's CDR3 is CASSWGLDEAFF. CDR3 nucleotide sequence: TGCGCCAGCAGCTGGGGCCTCGATGAAGCTTTCTTT.

V gene TRBV5-1 combines with J gene TRBJ1-1, with 8 positions matching TRBD1. CDR1 and CDR2 (germline): SGHRS, YFSETQ. The CDR3 has 14 residues. Losses at the gene ends were 5 bases for V and 2 bases for J; bases not matched to a gene: 5. The CDR3 bases are TGCGCCAGCAGACCTGGACAGGGCAACACTGAAGCTTTCTTT. Translation gives CASRPGQGNTEAFF.

The table lists this clone with a count of one. The chain links TRBV5-1 to TRBJ1-1; D unclear. The CDR3 extends over 14 amino acids. CDR1 is SGHRS, CDR2 YFSETQ, per germline. Trimming left V 2 bases short and J 1 base short, with 9 bases between. CDR3 sequence reads: CASSFEGGNTEAFF. For the CDR3, the DNA is TGCGCCAGCAGCTTTGAGGGCGGGAACACTGAAGCTTTCTTT.

V gene TRBV18 combines with J gene TRBJ1-1; weak D call: TRBD1 (6 bases). Germline V gene lookup returns CDR1 KGHSH and CDR2 LQKENI. Trimming removed 5 bases from V and 11 bases from J, with 15 bases in between. The CDR3 extends over 12 amino acids. The CDR3 is CASSGIRTDAFF. The DNA for the CDR3 is TGTGCCAGCTCAGGAATAAGGACAGACGCTTTCTTT.

The chain recombines TRBV3-1 (or the pseudogene TRBV3-2) with TRBJ2-1; 9 bases agree with TRBD2. The CDR3 contains 18 residues. The V and J ends lost 5 bases and 5 bases, in that order; junction bases with no gene match: 16. CDR1 is LGHDT and CDR2 is YNNKEL in the germline V gene (reference sequence). CDR3 residues: CASSTGKGGGRANNEQFF. CDR3 nucleotides: TGTGCCAGCAGCACCGGGAAGGGTGGCGGGAGGGCCAACAATGAGCAGTTCTTC.

The J gene is TRBJ1-5, the V gene TRBV30, with 7 bases that match TRBD1. V was pared by 0 bases and J by 4 bases, with 12 bases of the junction left unmatched. CDR1 and CDR2 (germline): GTSNPN, SVGIG (reference sequence). This CDR3 region has 17 residues. This CDR3 is CAWSVPPRQGRNQPQHF. The CDR3 nucleotides are TGTGCCTGGAGTGTACCCCCCCGACAGGGAAGAAATCAGCCCCAGCATTTT.

This clone appeared a few times. The chain uses TRBV6-5 and TRBJ2-1; TRBD2 matches 8 bases. Looked up from germline, CDR1 is MNHEY and CDR2 is SVGAGI. Trimming cost V 5 bases and J 3 bases; bases outside gene matches: 3. The CDR3 covers 14 residues. CDR3 DNA sequence: TGTGCCAGCAGTAAGCGGGAGAGCTACAATGAGCAGTTCTTC. Encoded protein: CASSKRESYNEQFF.